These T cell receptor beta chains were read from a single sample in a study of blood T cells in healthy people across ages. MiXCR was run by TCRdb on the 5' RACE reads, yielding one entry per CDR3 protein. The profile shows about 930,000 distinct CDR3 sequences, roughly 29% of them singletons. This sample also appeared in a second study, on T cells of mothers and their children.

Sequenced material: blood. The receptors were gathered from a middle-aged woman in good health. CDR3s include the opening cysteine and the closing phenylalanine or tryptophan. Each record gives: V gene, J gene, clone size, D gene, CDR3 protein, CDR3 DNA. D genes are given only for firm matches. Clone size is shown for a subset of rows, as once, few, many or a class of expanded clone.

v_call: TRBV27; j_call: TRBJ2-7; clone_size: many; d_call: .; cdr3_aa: CASATNLQVYEQYF; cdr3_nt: TGTGCCAGCGCGACGAACTTACAAGTCTACGAGCAGTACTTC
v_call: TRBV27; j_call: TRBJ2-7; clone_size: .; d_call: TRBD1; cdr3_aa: CASRLGQSYEQYF; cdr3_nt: TGTGCCAGCAGGTTGGGACAGAGCTACGAGCAGTACTTC
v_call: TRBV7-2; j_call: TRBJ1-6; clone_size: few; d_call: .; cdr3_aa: CASSYQRLNSPLHF; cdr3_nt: TGTGCCAGCAGCTACCAGAGACTGAATTCACCCCTCCACTTT
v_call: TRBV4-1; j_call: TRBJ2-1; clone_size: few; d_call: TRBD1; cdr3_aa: CASSHLLGQYNEQFF; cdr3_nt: TGCGCCAGCAGCCATCTTTTGGGACAGTACAATGAGCAGTTCTTC
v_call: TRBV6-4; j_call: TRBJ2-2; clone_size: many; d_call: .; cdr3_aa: CASQTASNTGELFF; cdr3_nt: TGTGCCAGCCAGACCGCGTCGAACACCGGGGAGCTGTTTTTT
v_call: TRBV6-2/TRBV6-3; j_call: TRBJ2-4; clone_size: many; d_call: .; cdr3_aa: CASSYSGRAQSNIQYF; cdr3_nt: TGTGCCAGCAGTTACTCGGGTCGAGCACAGTCAAACATTCAGTACTTC
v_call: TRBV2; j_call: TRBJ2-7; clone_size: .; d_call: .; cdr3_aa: CASREDGVVDEQYF; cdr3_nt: TGTGCCAGCAGAGAGGACGGCGTGGTGGACGAGCAGTACTTC
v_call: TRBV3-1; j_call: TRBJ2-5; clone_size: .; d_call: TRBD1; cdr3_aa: CASSQANGNRGLGEQYF; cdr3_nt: TGTGCCAGCAGCCAAGCCAACGGTAACAGGGGGCTGGGTGAGCAGTACTTC
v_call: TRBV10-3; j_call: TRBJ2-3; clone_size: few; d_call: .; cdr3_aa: CAISERSDTQYF; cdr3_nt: TGTGCCATCAGTGAACGGTCAGATACGCAGTATTTT
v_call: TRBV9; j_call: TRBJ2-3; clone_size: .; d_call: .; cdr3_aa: CASSPLRGVISTDTQYF; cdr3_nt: TGTGCCAGCAGCCCCCTCCGGGGTGTGATTAGCACAGATACGCAGTATTTT
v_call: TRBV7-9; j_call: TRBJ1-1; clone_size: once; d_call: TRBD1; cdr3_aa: CASSYGQENTEAFF; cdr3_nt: TGTGCCAGCAGCTACGGACAGGAGAACACTGAAGCTTTCTTT